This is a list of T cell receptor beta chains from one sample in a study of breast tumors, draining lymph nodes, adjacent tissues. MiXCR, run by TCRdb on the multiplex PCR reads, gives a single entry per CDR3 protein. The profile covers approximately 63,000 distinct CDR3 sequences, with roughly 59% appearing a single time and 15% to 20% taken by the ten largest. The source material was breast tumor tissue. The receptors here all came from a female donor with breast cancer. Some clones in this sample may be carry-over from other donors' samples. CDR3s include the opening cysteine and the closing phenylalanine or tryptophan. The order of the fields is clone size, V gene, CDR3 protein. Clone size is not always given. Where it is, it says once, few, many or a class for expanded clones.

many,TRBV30,CAWSRRFSSYEQYF
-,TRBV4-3,CASSQGRGAEPLDNQPQHF
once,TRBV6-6,CASGHSKGFQPQHF
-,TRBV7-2,CASSLPLAGTYEQYF
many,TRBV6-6,CASLSKNIQYF
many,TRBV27,CASSLGAGRSNQPQHF
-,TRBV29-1,CSVERGGNEQFF
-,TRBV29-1,CSVEVWAGGYTF
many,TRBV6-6,CASRGLGATGELFF
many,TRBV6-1,CATRRAGSGELFF
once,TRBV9,CASSGVSETQYF
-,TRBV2,CASSEGGPVETQYF
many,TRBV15,CATSTLADQTGSGTEAFF
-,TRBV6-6,CASSYRLAGTSTDTQYF
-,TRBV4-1,CASSQEKGLHLMYTEAFF
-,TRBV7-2,CASSARPLAGGGSTGGLFF
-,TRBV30,CAWSVRTGNFNEVLFF
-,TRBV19,CASNSPGTGRNNEKLFF
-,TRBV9,CASSAIASPYNEQFF
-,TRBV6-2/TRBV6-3,CASSYSLVAGSRGGYTF
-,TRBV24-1,CATSDAPGVDTQYF
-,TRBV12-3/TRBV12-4,CASSNSGTSNYNETQYF
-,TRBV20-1,CSASPTSGGPRETQYF
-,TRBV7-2,CASSLGQGALNEQFF
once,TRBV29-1,CSLEEGGGYTF
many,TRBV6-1,CASSEALPWGSTGGQETQYF
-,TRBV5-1,CASPTGRPVPLRAVLRAGHQHF
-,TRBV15,CATSREVGTGVDEQYF
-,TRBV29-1,CSVPRGHGYTF
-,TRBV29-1,CSAGGGPYYNEQFF
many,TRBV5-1,CASSPIGPAYEQYF
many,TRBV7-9,CASSAQGDGYTF
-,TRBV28,CASSPPPGLVPYNEQFF
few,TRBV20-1,CSARIASGGSYEQYF
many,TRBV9,CASSVVGANEQFF
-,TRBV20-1,CSARGARGRNEQYF
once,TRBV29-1,CSGGGAGSGSTDTQYF
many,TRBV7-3,CASSLAGQGETQYF
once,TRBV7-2,CASSPWDGLSGLWEQFF
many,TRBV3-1,CASSYQPNTIYF
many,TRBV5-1,CASSYGQGETQYF
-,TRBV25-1,CASSADRGQTDTQYF
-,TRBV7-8,CASSLARTAPYGYTF
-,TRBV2,CASSRDRGLFGYTIYF
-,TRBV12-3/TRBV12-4,CASTARTARAYYGYTF